This T cell receptor beta chain was identified during a study of T cell responses to AZD1222 COVID-19 vaccine. Whole-study results and caveats: Spike as a whole was targeted by vaccine-associated CD4 TCRs, dominant at 160-218 and 743-854. Donors skewed white British and female; clonal diversity was possibly underestimated. Reports say nearly half of spike-specific TCRs go after unmutated variant regions.

Using immunoSEQ multiplex PCR, the repertoire was profiled, and TCRdb retains in-frame clones only, with some absent. The data contain about 160,000 clones, 75% to 95% of them singletons. CDR3 size: 15 residues. Germline CDR1 WSHSY, CDR2 SAAADI. The V end lost 8 bases, the J end lost 0 bases, and 11 bases lay between the germline ends. This clone was recorded a few times. Its antigen is still unknown. The clonotype originates from an adult who received the AZD1222 COVID-19 vaccine. Sequencing was performed on peripheral blood, taken 28 days after the second AZD1222 dose. The chain links TRBV10-2 to TRBJ1-6; no definite D call. The CDR3 coding sequence is TGCGCCAGCCTGAGGGAGAGCTCCTATAATTCACCCCTCCACTTT. It encodes CASLRESSYNSPLHF.